Listed here is a single T cell receptor beta chain. When sampled, the donors appeared nominally healthy, though they likely had unrecorded immune exposures. Germline V gene data show CDR1 as MRHNA and CDR2 as SNTAGT. This CDR3 comprises 13 residues. Trimming shortened V by 5 bases and J by 4 bases, and 9 bases separated the two germline ends. Researchers ran the PCR with 60 Vbeta and 13 Jbeta primers. The data were produced by immunoSEQ multiplex PCR, yet TCRdb's version contains in-frame clones alone and is incomplete. The table lists 90,000 to 120,000 clones, around 85% of them singletons. These data originate in a study of cytomegalovirus exposure and HLA in healthy donors.

The chain carries TRBV6-4 and TRBJ2-1, with D maybe TRBD2 (5 bases). Sequencing was performed on PBMCs. This receptor was identified in a man aged 30 to 39 in good health and CMV-seronegative. CDR3 loop: CASSSADYNEQFF. CDR3 sequence (DNA): TGTGCCAGCAGTTCAGCGGATTACAATGAGCAGTTCTTC.